This T cell receptor beta chain stems from a study of T cell changes during pregnancy in multiple sclerosis. The germline gives CDR1 SNHLY, CDR2 FYNNEI. Between the trimmed V and J ends, which lost 2 bases and 0 bases, there was a span of 8 bases. This CDR3 is built from 15 residues. TCRdb's copy holds only in-frame clones and misses some; the assay was immunoSEQ multiplex PCR. The sample includes approximately 100,000 clones, about 90% of them seen just once. The V call is TRBV2, the J call TRBJ2-1, with D unclear. This receptor was obtained from a female donor with multiple sclerosis, enrolled in a pregnancy study. The sample in question was peripheral blood, obtained before pregnancy. Written as DNA, the CDR3 is TGTGCCAGCAGTGAAAGACTGATCTCCTACAATGAGCAGTTCTTC. Residues: CASSERLISYNEQFF.